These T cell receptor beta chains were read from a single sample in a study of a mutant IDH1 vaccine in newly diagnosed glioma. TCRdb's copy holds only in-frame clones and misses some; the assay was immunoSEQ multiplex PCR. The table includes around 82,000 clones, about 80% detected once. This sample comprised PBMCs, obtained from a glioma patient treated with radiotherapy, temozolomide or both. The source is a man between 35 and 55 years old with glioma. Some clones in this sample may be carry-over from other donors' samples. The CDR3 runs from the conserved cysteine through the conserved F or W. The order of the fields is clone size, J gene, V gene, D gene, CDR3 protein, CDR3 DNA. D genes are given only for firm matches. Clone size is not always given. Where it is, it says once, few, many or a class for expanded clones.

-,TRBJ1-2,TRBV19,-,CASSPRPDPGGYTF,TGTGCCAGCAGCCCCCGGCCTGACCCAGGTGGCTACACCTTC
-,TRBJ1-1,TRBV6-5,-,CASSYTQGAEAFF,TGTGCCAGCAGTTACACCCAGGGCGCTGAAGCTTTCTTT
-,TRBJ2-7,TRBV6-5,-,CASSSRRLSYEQYF,TGTGCCAGCAGTTCCCGACGTCTCTCCTACGAGCAGTACTTC
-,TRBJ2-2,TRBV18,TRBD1,CASSPDRADTGELFF,TGTGCCAGCTCACCCGACAGGGCGGACACCGGGGAGCTGTTTTTT
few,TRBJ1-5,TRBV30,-,CAWSAPGYSNQPQHF,TGTGCCTGGAGTGCTCCGGGTTATAGCAATCAGCCCCAGCATTTT
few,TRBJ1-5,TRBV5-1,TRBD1,CASSPGQGAMNQPQHF,TGCGCCAGCAGCCCGGGACAGGGGGCGATGAATCAGCCCCAGCATTTT
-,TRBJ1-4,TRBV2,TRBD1,CASSETTGFGEKLFF,TGTGCCAGCAGTGAGACGACAGGGTTCGGGGAAAAACTGTTTTTT
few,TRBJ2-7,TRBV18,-,CASSPFDGSSYEQYF,TGTGCCAGCTCACCATTCGACGGGAGCTCCTACGAGCAGTACTTC
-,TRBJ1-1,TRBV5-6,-,CASSSTRMNTEAFF,TGTGCCAGCAGCTCGACACGAATGAACACTGAAGCTTTCTTT
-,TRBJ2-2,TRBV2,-,CASSPGQSTGELFF,TGTGCCAGCAGCCCCGGACAGAGCACCGGGGAGCTGTTTTTT
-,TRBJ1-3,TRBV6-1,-,CASSDEASPLSGNTIYF,TGTGCCAGCAGTGATGAAGCCTCCCCCCTTTCCGGAAACACCATATATTTT
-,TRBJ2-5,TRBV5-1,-,CASSLRDGGETQYF,TGCGCCAGCAGCCTTCGGGACGGCGGAGAGACCCAGTACTTC
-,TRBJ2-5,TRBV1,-,CTSSQDLGGRGRETQYF,TGCACCAGCAGCCAAGATCTCGGAGGCAGGGGGCGCGAGACCCAGTACTTC
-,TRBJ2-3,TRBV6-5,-,CASSYQRTSPDTQYF,TGTGCCAGCAGTTATCAGCGAACAAGCCCAGATACGCAGTATTTT
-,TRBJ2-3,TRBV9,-,CASSYTDTQYF,TGTGCCAGCTCCTACACAGATACGCAGTATTTT
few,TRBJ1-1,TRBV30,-,CAWSLRNTEAFF,TGTGCCTGGAGTCTCAGGAACACTGAAGCTTTCTTT
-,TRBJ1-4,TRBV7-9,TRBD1,CASSGMTGGFEKLFF,TGTGCCAGCAGCGGGATGACAGGGGGCTTTGAAAAACTGTTTTTT
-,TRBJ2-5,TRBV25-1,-,CATPNRARQQETQYF,TGTGCCACCCCAAACCGGGCCCGACAGCAAGAGACCCAGTACTTC
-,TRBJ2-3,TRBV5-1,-,CASSGQSSTDTQYF,TGCGCCAGCAGCGGACAGTCTAGCACAGATACGCAGTATTTT
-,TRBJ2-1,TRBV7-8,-,CASSLYPQDYNEQFF,TGTGCCAGCAGCTTATACCCACAGGACTACAATGAGCAGTTCTTC
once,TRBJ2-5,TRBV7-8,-,CASSFTRLDQETQYF,TGTGCCAGCAGCTTCACGAGACTCGACCAAGAGACCCAGTACTTC
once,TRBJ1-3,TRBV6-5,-,CASSWDRSGNTIYF,TGTGCCAGCAGTTGGGATCGCTCTGGAAACACCATATATTTT
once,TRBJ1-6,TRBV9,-,CASSVTTGTSPLHF,TGTGCCAGCAGCGTCACCACAGGGACTTCACCCCTCCACTTT
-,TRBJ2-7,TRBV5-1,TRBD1,CASSLAGTGGTYEQYF,TGCGCCAGCAGCTTGGCGGGGACAGGGGGTACCTACGAGCAGTACTTC
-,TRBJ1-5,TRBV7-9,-,CASSLVGATGQPQHF,TGTGCCAGCAGCTTAGTAGGGGCGACGGGGCAGCCCCAGCATTTT
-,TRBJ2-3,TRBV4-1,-,CASSQEGQSRGSSQYF,TGCGCCAGCAGCCAAGAGGGGCAGTCTCGGGGGAGTTCGCAGTATTTT
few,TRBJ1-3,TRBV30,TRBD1,CAWRDTGGSGNTIYF,TGTGCCTGGAGGGACACAGGGGGCTCTGGAAACACCATATATTTT
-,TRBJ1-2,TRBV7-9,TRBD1,CASSETGKGAYGYTF,TGTGCCAGCAGCGAGACAGGGAAAGGGGCTTATGGCTACACCTTC
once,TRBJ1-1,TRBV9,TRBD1,CASSVETGHYATEAFF,TGTGCCAGCAGCGTAGAGACAGGGCATTACGCCACTGAAGCTTTCTTT
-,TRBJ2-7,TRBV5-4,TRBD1,CASSFGQGPSYEQYF,TGTGCCAGCAGCTTCGGACAGGGGCCCTCCTACGAGCAGTACTTC
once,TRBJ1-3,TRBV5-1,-,CASSSDSGNTIYF,TGCGCCAGCAGCTCAGACTCTGGAAACACCATATATTTT
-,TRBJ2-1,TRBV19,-,CASSPDRLSNNEQFF,TGTGCCAGTAGCCCCGACAGGTTGAGCAACAATGAGCAGTTCTTC
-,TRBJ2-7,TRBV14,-,CASSQDWGAGYEQYF,TGTGCCAGCAGCCAAGACTGGGGGGCCGGTTACGAGCAGTACTTC
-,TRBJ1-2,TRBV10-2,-,CASSSGDSGYTF,TGCGCCAGCAGTTCAGGGGACTCTGGCTACACCTTC
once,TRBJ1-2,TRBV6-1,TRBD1,CASIEGAAANYGYTF,TGTGCCAGCATTGAGGGGGCTGCGGCTAACTATGGCTACACCTTC
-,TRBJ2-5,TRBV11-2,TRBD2,CASSTSDLGTSRETQYF,TGTGCCAGCAGTACCTCGGACCTGGGGACTAGCAGGGAGACCCAGTACTTC
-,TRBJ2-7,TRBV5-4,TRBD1,CASSLGDSDMDEQYF,TGTGCCAGCAGTTTGGGGGACAGCGACATGGACGAGCAGTACTTC
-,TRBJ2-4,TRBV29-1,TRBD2,CSVARTSEVKNIQYF,TGCAGCGTGGCCCGGACTAGCGAGGTCAAAAACATTCAGTACTTC
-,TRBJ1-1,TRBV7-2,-,CASSFFGATEAFF,TGTGCCAGCAGCTTTTTTGGGGCCACTGAAGCTTTCTTT
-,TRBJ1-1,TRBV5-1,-,CASSPADSPNTEAFF,TGCGCCAGCAGCCCAGCGGACAGCCCGAATACTGAAGCTTTCTTT
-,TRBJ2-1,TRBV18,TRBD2,CASSPPGTSGRGEQFF,TGTGCCAGCTCACCCCCCGGGACTAGCGGGCGGGGTGAGCAGTTCTTC
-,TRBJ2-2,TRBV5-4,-,CASGIPNTGELFF,TGTGCCAGCGGGATTCCCAACACCGGGGAGCTGTTTTTT
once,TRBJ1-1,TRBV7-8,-,CASSLFHGGENEAFF,TGTGCCAGCAGCTTATTTCATGGAGGGGAGAATGAAGCTTTCTTT
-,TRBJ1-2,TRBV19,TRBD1,CASRQGFTLNYGYTF,TGTGCCAGCCGACAGGGCTTTACACTTAACTATGGCTACACCTTC